The TCR beta chain described here comes from a study of blood T cell repertoires in COVID-19. Study details: COVID-19 samples from acute and convalescent phases originated in the United States, Italy and Spain.

Cohort 3 recovery required two negative PCRs, clearance, or symptom resolution. Generated by immunoSEQ multiplex PCR, the TCRdb table keeps only in-frame clones and is missing some. The sample has a few hundred thousand clones; about 91% are singletons. The CDR3 totals 12 residues. Per germline, CDR1 SGHTA and CDR2 FQGTGA. The V end was cut by 5 bases, the J end by 7 bases, with 9 bases between. The sequence came from a woman aged 18-29 years who had recovered from COVID-19. The sequencing input was PBMCs or T cells enriched from blood (not recorded which). The chain combines TRBV7-3 with TRBJ2-1; tentative D call: TRBD1 (5 bases). CDR3: CASSRDRNEQFF. CDR3 bases: TGTGCCAGCAGCCGCGACAGAAATGAGCAGTTCTTC.